Listed below are T cell receptor beta chains from one sample, sequenced in a study of radiotherapy plus CTLA-4 blockade in lung cancer. Profiling relied on immunoSEQ multiplex PCR, and the TCRdb table lists in-frame clones only, not all of them. The data contain about 110,000 clones, more than 70% of them singletons. Sequenced here: peripheral blood, sampled from a patient treated with radiotherapy plus ipilimumab. These receptors all come from a human donor with non-small cell lung cancer that progressed on radiotherapy plus ipilimumab. Some clones in this sample may be carry-over from other donors' samples. Each CDR3 is given with its conserved first and last residue. Each record gives: J gene, clone size, D gene, V gene, CDR3 protein, CDR3 DNA. D genes are given only for firm matches. Clone size is given for some rows only: seen once, a few or many times, or a class if the clone is expanded.

J gene: TRBJ2-2
clone size: medium-sized
D gene: .
V gene: TRBV6-6
CDR3 protein: CASSKGEEAGELFF
CDR3 DNA: TGTGCCAGCAGTAAGGGGGAGGAGGCCGGGGAGCTGTTTTTT

J gene: TRBJ1-2
clone size: few
D gene: .
V gene: TRBV7-9
CDR3 protein: CASSLAGGVGYTF
CDR3 DNA: TGTGCCAGCAGCTTAGCGGGGGGCGTTGGCTACACCTTC

J gene: TRBJ2-7
clone size: .
D gene: TRBD1
V gene: TRBV14
CDR3 protein: CASSHPPGTVSYEQYF
CDR3 DNA: TGTGCCAGCAGCCACCCGCCCGGGACAGTCTCCTACGAGCAGTACTTC

J gene: TRBJ2-5
clone size: .
D gene: .
V gene: TRBV7-9
CDR3 protein: CASSPRETQYF
CDR3 DNA: TGTGCCAGCAGCCCCCGGGAGACCCAGTACTTC

J gene: TRBJ1-3
clone size: once
D gene: .
V gene: TRBV4-3
CDR3 protein: CASSQGLGAGNTIYF
CDR3 DNA: TGCGCCAGCAGCCAAGGTCTAGGGGCTGGAAACACCATATATTTT

J gene: TRBJ1-3
clone size: .
D gene: TRBD1
V gene: TRBV18
CDR3 protein: CASSLAPPGQGAWGNTIYF
CDR3 DNA: TGTGCCAGCTCACTAGCCCCTCCGGGACAGGGGGCTTGGGGAAACACCATATATTTT

J gene: TRBJ1-1
clone size: .
D gene: .
V gene: TRBV11-3
CDR3 protein: CASRNPERVYSTTEAFF
CDR3 DNA: TGTGCCAGCAGAAACCCCGAGCGGGTGTACTCGACCACTGAAGCTTTCTTT

J gene: TRBJ1-2
clone size: .
D gene: TRBD1
V gene: TRBV2
CDR3 protein: CASRETGGYGYTF
CDR3 DNA: TGTGCCAGCAGGGAAACAGGGGGATACGGCTACACCTTC

J gene: TRBJ2-2
clone size: .
D gene: .
V gene: TRBV11-3
CDR3 protein: CASSLTGTGELFF
CDR3 DNA: TGTGCCAGCAGTCTCACTGGGACCGGGGAGCTGTTTTTT

J gene: TRBJ1-2
clone size: few
D gene: .
V gene: TRBV5-1
CDR3 protein: CASSLNPQGRANYGYTF
CDR3 DNA: TGCGCCAGCAGCTTAAACCCCCAGGGTAGAGCTAACTATGGCTACACCTTC

J gene: TRBJ2-5
clone size: once
D gene: .
V gene: TRBV9
CDR3 protein: CASSVAGGIQETQYF
CDR3 DNA: TGTGCCAGCAGCGTAGCGGGCGGTATTCAAGAGACCCAGTACTTC

J gene: TRBJ2-7
clone size: .
D gene: TRBD1
V gene: TRBV15
CDR3 protein: CATSRDPPTGLYEQYF
CDR3 DNA: TGTGCCACCAGCAGAGATCCCCCGACAGGGTTATACGAGCAGTACTTC

J gene: TRBJ2-2
clone size: .
D gene: .
V gene: TRBV11-3
CDR3 protein: CASSLGRLTGELFF
CDR3 DNA: TGTGCCAGCAGCTTAGGGAGACTTACCGGGGAGCTGTTTTTT

J gene: TRBJ1-1
clone size: .
D gene: .
V gene: TRBV6-6
CDR3 protein: CASSYPAGNAEAFF
CDR3 DNA: TGTGCCAGCAGTTACCCGGCGGGTAACGCTGAAGCTTTCTTT

J gene: TRBJ1-4
clone size: .
D gene: .
V gene: TRBV6-5
CDR3 protein: CATLGDNEKLFF
CDR3 DNA: TGTGCCACCCTCGGCGATAATGAAAAACTGTTTTTT

J gene: TRBJ1-2
clone size: .
D gene: .
V gene: TRBV7-6
CDR3 protein: CASSSFPFYGYTF
CDR3 DNA: TGTGCCAGCAGCTCGTTCCCCTTCTATGGCTACACCTTC

J gene: TRBJ2-3
clone size: .
D gene: .
V gene: TRBV19
CDR3 protein: CASSTGHRTDTQYF
CDR3 DNA: TGTGCCAGTAGTACAGGACACCGAACAGATACGCAGTATTTT

J gene: TRBJ1-1
clone size: .
D gene: .
V gene: TRBV4-1
CDR3 protein: CASSQFGLVTEAFF
CDR3 DNA: TGCGCCAGCAGCCAATTTGGCCTCGTGACTGAAGCTTTCTTT

J gene: TRBJ1-5
clone size: .
D gene: TRBD1
V gene: TRBV19
CDR3 protein: CASSREGQINQPQHF
CDR3 DNA: TGTGCCAGTAGTAGAGAGGGACAGATCAATCAGCCCCAGCATTTT

J gene: TRBJ2-5
clone size: .
D gene: TRBD1
V gene: TRBV15
CDR3 protein: CATSRAGGTQYF
CDR3 DNA: TGTGCCACCAGCAGAGCAGGGGGGACCCAGTACTTC

J gene: TRBJ2-7
clone size: few
D gene: TRBD1
V gene: TRBV6-5
CDR3 protein: CASSYRGQGHLYEQYF
CDR3 DNA: TGTGCCAGCAGTTACCGCGGACAGGGGCACCTCTACGAGCAGTACTTC

J gene: TRBJ1-6
clone size: .
D gene: .
V gene: TRBV27
CDR3 protein: CASSLDSFSYNSPLHF
CDR3 DNA: TGTGCCAGCAGTTTAGACAGTTTCTCCTATAATTCACCCCTCCACTTT

J gene: TRBJ2-3
clone size: .
D gene: .
V gene: TRBV19
CDR3 protein: CASSISPEMGTDTQYF
CDR3 DNA: TGTGCCAGTAGTATATCGCCAGAGATGGGCACAGATACGCAGTATTTT

J gene: TRBJ1-1
clone size: .
D gene: .
V gene: TRBV9
CDR3 protein: CASSPHGGVGNTEAFF
CDR3 DNA: TGTGCCAGCAGTCCTCATGGCGGGGTAGGGAACACTGAAGCTTTCTTT

J gene: TRBJ2-7
clone size: .
D gene: TRBD1
V gene: TRBV5-4
CDR3 protein: CASSLAPGTGTYEQYF
CDR3 DNA: TGTGCCAGCAGCTTGGCTCCGGGGACAGGGACCTACGAGCAGTACTTC

J gene: TRBJ1-5
clone size: once
D gene: .
V gene: TRBV7-8
CDR3 protein: CASTESGRTHGQPQHF
CDR3 DNA: TGTGCCAGCACCGAAAGCGGGCGGACCCACGGGCAGCCCCAGCATTTT

J gene: TRBJ1-3
clone size: .
D gene: .
V gene: TRBV4-3
CDR3 protein: CASSQAPSSGNTIYF
CDR3 DNA: TGCGCCAGCAGCCAGGCCCCTAGCTCTGGAAACACCATATATTTT

J gene: TRBJ2-7
clone size: .
D gene: .
V gene: TRBV7-2
CDR3 protein: CASSLARASYEQYF
CDR3 DNA: TGTGCCAGCAGCTTAGCCCGGGCTTCCTACGAGCAGTACTTC